This T cell receptor beta chain is from a study of cytomegalovirus exposure and HLA in healthy donors. Points from the study as a whole: The dataset shows that most TCR sequences were rare, while some public TCRs occurred in many donors.

Concerning this clone: The antigen remains undetermined. The sample carries other DNA sequences with the same CDR3.

PCR involved 60 Vbeta and 13 Jbeta primers. Data came from immunoSEQ multiplex PCR; TCRdb stores just in-frame clones and leaves some out. The sample lists more than 95,000 clones; around four fifths were seen once. CDR1 and CDR2 (germline): GTSNPN, SVGIG (reference sequence). V shed 1 base and J shed 1 base, with 7 bases lying between them. The length of the CDR3 is 13 residues. The source is a man aged 18-30 years in good health and CMV-seropositive. The sequenced material came from PBMCs. The chain joins TRBV30 to TRBJ2-5; TRBD1 is a possible D gene (6 bases). CDR3 protein: CAWSGGLQETQYF. CDR3 sequence (DNA): TGTGCCTGGAGTGGGGGGCTCCAAGAGACCCAGTACTTC.